This TCR beta chain was recovered during a study of patients and donors after allogeneic stem cell transplantation. MiXCR, run by TCRdb on the RT-PCR reads, gives a single entry per CDR3 protein. In the table there are about 150,000 distinct CDR3 sequences, 37% of which are singletons. This CDR3 spans 19 amino acids. The trim removed 2 bases at V and 6 bases at J, leaving 11 bases unmatched. This clonotype turned up a few times. This TCR was recovered from a human donor who was either an allogeneic HSCT recipient or a stem cell or donor lymphocyte infusion donor (not recorded which). It is not recorded whose cells these are; they may come from a transplant donor. The sample taken for sequencing was blood, either unsorted or a sorted T cell fraction (not recorded which). This chain uses TRBV12-3 or TRBV12-4 with TRBJ1-6; 12 bases map to TRBD1. CDR3 sequence: CASSLRGQGALIFNSPLHF. CDR3 nucleotides: TGTGCCAGCAGTTTAAGGGGACAGGGGGCGCTGATCTTTAATTCACCCCTCCACTTT.